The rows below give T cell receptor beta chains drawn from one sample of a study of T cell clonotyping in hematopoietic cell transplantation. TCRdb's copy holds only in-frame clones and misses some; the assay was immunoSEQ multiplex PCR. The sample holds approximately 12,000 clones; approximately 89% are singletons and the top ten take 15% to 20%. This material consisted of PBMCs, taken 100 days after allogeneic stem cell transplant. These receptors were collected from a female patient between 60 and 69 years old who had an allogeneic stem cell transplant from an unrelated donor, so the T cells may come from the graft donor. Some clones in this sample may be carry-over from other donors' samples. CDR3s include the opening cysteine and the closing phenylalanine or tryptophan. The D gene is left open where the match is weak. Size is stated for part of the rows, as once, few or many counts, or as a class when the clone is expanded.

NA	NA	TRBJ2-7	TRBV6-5	TGTGCCAGCAGTTACTTTGGACACTTCTACGAGCAGTACTTC	CASSYFGHFYEQYF
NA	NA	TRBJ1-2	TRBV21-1	TGTGCCAGCAGCAATAGAGGCAGGCCGGAGGACTATGGCTACACCTTC	CASSNRGRPEDYGYTF
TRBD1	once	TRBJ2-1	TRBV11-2	TGTGCCAGCAGTCCCGGGACAGGAGTTGAGCAGTTCTTC	CASSPGTGVEQFF
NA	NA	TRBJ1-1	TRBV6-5	TGTGCCAGCAAGCCGGGATTGAACACTGAAGCTTTCTTT	CASKPGLNTEAFF
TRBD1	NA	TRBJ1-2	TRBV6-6	TGTGCCAGCAGTTTTGGGACAGGCGGCTACACCTTC	CASSFGTGGYTF
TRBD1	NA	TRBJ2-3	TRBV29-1	TGCAGCGTTGTTGGACAGGCTGGCACAGATACGCAGTATTTT	CSVVGQAGTDTQYF
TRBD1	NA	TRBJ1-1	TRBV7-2	TGTGCCAGCAGCTTCAACAGACAGGGCTCTGAAGCTTTCTTT	CASSFNRQGSEAFF
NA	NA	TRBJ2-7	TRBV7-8	TGTGCCAGCAGCTTAACGCCTCCCCACGAGCAGTACTTC	CASSLTPPHEQYF
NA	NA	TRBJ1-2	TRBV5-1	TGCGCCAGCAGCACGGGAAGTGGCTACACCTTC	CASSTGSGYTF
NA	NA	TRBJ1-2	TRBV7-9	TGTGCCAGCAGCCCCCGGGCCTTC	CASSPRAF
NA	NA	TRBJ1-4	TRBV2	TGTGCCAGCAGTGATGGAGTTAATGAAAAACTGTTTTTT	CASSDGVNEKLFF
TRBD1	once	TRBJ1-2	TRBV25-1	TGTGCCAGCGAGGGGGCGATGGGCTATGGCTACACCTTC	CASEGAMGYGYTF
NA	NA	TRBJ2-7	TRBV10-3	TGTGCCATCAGTGAGTCGGACAGCAAGAGCTCCTACGAGCAGTACTTC	CAISESDSKSSYEQYF
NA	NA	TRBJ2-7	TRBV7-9	TGTGCCAGCAGCCCGGGGCCCTACGAGCAGTACTTC	CASSPGPYEQYF
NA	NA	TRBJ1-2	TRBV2	TGTGCCAGCAGTGAAGCCCAGGGGAGCTATGGCTACACCTTC	CASSEAQGSYGYTF
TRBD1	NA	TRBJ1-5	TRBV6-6	TGTGCCAGCAGTTCAGGGGGTAATCAGCCCCAGCATTTT	CASSSGGNQPQHF
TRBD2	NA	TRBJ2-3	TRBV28	TGTGCCAGCAGTTTCGATAGCGGGACTTGGGCAGCAAACACAGATACGCAGTATTTT	CASSFDSGTWAANTDTQYF
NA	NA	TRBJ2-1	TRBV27	TGTGCCAGCAGTTTAAACGACGTGGGCAATGAGCAGTTCTTC	CASSLNDVGNEQFF